One T cell receptor beta chain is described in this entry. Its matching antigen is unknown. The PCR made use of 60 Vbeta and 13 Jbeta primers. The repertoire was sequenced with immunoSEQ multiplex PCR; TCRdb's copy has only in-frame clones and lacks some. This repertoire shows 55,000 to 85,000 clones, approximately 58% found once; its top ten account for 3%. The sample originates from a study of cytomegalovirus exposure and HLA in healthy donors. Regarding the study as a whole: The listing of fewer than 200 TCR beta chains classed them as cytomegalovirus-associated. Indistinguishable V segments, including TRBV6-2 and TRBV6-3, were excluded. In a later analysis, CMV-associated beta chains were mostly HLA-associated, it appeared.

Germline V gene data show CDR1 as LNHDA and CDR2 as SQIVND (reference sequence). CDR3 length: 14 residues. The trim removed 8 bases at V and 7 bases at J, leaving 11 bases unmatched. Specimen: PBMCs. The genes are TRBV19 and TRBJ1-2, with 9 bases lining up with TRBD1. The sequence came from a woman between 50 and 59 years old in good health and CMV-seronegative. CDR3 loop: CASQSRDRVTGYTF. CDR3 bases: TGTGCCAGTCAGAGCCGGGACAGGGTCACTGGCTACACCTTC.